This T cell receptor (beta chain) came from a study of OX40 agonist ivuxolimab in advanced cancers. The CDR3 is 11 residues long. The germline V and J ends were trimmed by 6 bases and 3 bases, with 8 bases remaining between them. Germline CDR1 reads DFQATT; CDR2 reads SNEGSKA (reference sequence). Assay used: immunoSEQ multiplex PCR; TCRdb lists only in-frame clones, some missing. The repertoire has about 42,000 clones, over 75% of them found once; the top ten carry roughly 23%. The chain couples TRBV20-1 to TRBJ2-5; no clear D gene. Source: CD4+ or CD8+ T cells sorted from blood, taken in a trial of the OX40 agonist ivuxolimab. This receptor was obtained from an adult with an advanced solid tumor such as melanoma, head and neck, liver or kidney cancer. CDR3 nucleotides: TGCAGTGCCCCCGTAGAAGAGACCCAGTACTTC. This gives the protein CSAPVEETQYF.